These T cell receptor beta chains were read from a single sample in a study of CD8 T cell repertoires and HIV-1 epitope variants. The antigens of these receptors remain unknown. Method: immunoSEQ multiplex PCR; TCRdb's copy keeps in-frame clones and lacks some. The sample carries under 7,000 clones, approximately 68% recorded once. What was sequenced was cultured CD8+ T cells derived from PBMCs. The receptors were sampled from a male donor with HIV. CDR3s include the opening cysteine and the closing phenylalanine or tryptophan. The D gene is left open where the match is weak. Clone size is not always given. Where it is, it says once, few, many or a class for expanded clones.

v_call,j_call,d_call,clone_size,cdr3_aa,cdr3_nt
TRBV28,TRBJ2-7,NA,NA,CASSSAGVDEQYF,TGTGCCAGCAGTTCGGCAGGGGTCGACGAGCAGTACTTC
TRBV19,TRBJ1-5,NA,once,CASSIAARWGNSNQPQHF,TGTGCCAGTAGTATCGCCGCACGTTGGGGGAATAGCAATCAGCCCCAGCATTTT
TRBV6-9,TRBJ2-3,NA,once,CASSPGLRDGTQYF,TGTGCCAGCAGTCCTGGACTGAGAGACGGTACGCAGTATTTT
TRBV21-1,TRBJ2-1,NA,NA,CASSKEGLSYNEQFF,TGTGCCAGCAGCAAGGAGGGTCTCTCCTACAATGAGCAGTTCTTC
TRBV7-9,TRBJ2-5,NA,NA,CASSLAISLVQKQETQYF,TGTGCCAGCAGCTTAGCGATCTCTCTGGTCCAGAAACAAGAGACCCAGTACTTC
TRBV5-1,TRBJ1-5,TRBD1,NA,CASSWTGESNQPQHF,TGCGCCAGCAGCTGGACAGGGGAAAGCAATCAGCCCCAGCATTTT
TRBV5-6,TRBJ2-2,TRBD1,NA,CASSFGTGDITGELFF,TGTGCCAGCAGCTTTGGGACAGGGGATATCACCGGGGAGCTGTTTTTT
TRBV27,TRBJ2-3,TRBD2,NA,CASRHTTTSGTDTQYF,TGTGCCAGCAGACATACGACGACTAGCGGCACAGATACGCAGTATTTT
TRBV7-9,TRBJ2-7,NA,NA,CASSLVQSPYEQYF,TGTGCCAGCAGCTTAGTACAGTCCCCCTACGAGCAGTACTTC
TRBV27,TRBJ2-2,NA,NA,CASTQANTGELFF,TGTGCCAGCACTCAAGCGAACACCGGGGAGCTGTTTTTT
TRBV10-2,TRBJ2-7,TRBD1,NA,CASSDWTGNSYEQYF,TGCGCCAGCAGCGACTGGACAGGGAATTCCTACGAGCAGTACTTC
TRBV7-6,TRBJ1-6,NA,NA,CASSQAGGNSPLHF,TGTGCCAGCAGCCAGGCGGGTGGGAATTCACCCCTCCACTTT
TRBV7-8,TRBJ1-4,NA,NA,CASSLALGDEKLFF,TGTGCCAGCAGCTTAGCGCTAGGGGATGAAAAACTGTTTTTT
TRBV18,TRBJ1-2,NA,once,CASSPGDTGDYGYTF,TGTGCCAGCTCACCTGGGGATACAGGCGACTATGGCTACACCTTC
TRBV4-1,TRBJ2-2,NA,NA,CASSLDWNTGELFF,TGCGCCAGCAGCCTCGACTGGAACACCGGGGAGCTGTTTTTT
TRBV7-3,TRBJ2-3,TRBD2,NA,CASSFAAGGTDTQYF,TGTGCCAGCAGCTTTGCAGCGGGGGGCACAGATACGCAGTATTTT
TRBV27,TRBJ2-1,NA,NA,CASTLRGTYEQFF,TGTGCCAGCACCCTCCGGGGGACCTATGAGCAGTTCTTC
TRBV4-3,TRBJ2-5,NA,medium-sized,CASSSLLTETQYF,TGCGCCAGCAGCTCCCTTCTCACGGAGACCCAGTACTTC
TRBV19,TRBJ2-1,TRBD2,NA,CASSISVAGYNEQFF,TGTGCCAGTAGTATCTCGGTAGCGGGCTACAATGAGCAGTTCTTC
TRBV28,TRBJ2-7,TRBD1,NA,CASSPPGGSYEQYF,TGTGCCAGCAGTCCCCCAGGGGGTTCCTACGAGCAGTACTTC
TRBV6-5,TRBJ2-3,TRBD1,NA,CASSFGTANTDTQYF,TGTGCCAGCAGTTTCGGGACAGCAAACACAGATACGCAGTATTTT
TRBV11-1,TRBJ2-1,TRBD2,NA,CASSFGTSGSNEQFF,TGTGCCAGCAGCTTTGGGACTAGCGGGAGTAATGAGCAGTTCTTC
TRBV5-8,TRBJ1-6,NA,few,CASSLHDSLDQDSPLHF,TGTGCCAGCAGCTTGCACGACAGCCTCGATCAGGATTCACCCCTCCACTTT
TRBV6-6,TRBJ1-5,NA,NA,CASSWGATQPQHF,TGTGCCAGCAGTTGGGGGGCAACGCAGCCCCAGCATTTT
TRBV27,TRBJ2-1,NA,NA,CASSQAYNNEQFF,TGTGCCAGCAGCCAAGCGTACAACAATGAGCAGTTCTTC
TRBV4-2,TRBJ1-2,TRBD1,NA,CASSQTGQGRGYTF,TGTGCCAGCAGCCAGACGGGACAGGGGCGCGGCTACACCTTC
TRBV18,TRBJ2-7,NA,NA,CASSRGASEQYF,TGTGCCAGCTCGCGGGGCGCAAGCGAGCAGTACTTC
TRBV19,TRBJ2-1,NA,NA,CASSMAGIIYNEQFF,TGTGCCAGTAGTATGGCGGGGATTATCTACAATGAGCAGTTCTTC
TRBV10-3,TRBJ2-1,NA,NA,CAIRSNNEQFF,TGTGCCATCAGGTCTAACAATGAGCAGTTCTTC
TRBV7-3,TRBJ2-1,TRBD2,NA,CASSLSGGFYNEQFF,TGTGCCAGCAGCTTATCGGGGGGGTTCTACAATGAGCAGTTCTTC
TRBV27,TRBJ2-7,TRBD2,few,CASSPSGLAGSYEQYF,TGTGCCAGCAGTCCGTCGGGACTAGCGGGCTCCTACGAGCAGTACTTC
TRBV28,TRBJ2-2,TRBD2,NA,CGMKREDTGELFF,TGTGGTATGAAGCGGGAGGACACCGGGGAGCTGTTTTTT
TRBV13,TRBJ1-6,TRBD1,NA,CASSGTGTGELPLHF,TGTGCCAGCAGCGGTACCGGGACAGGGGAGTTGCCCCTCCACTTT
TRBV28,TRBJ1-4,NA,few,CASSPATNEKLFF,TGTGCCAGCAGTCCTGCAACTAATGAAAAACTGTTTTTT
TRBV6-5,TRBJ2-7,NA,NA,CASSYSVDNLYEQYF,TGTGCCAGCAGTTACTCTGTTGACAACCTCTACGAGCAGTACTTC
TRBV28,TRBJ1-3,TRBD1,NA,CASSLLLAGTDSGNTIYF,TGTGCCAGCAGTTTATTACTCGCCGGGACAGACTCTGGAAACACCATATATTTT
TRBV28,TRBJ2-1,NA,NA,CASSPLSSSPYNEQFF,TGTGCCAGCAGTCCCCTCTCTAGCTCTCCATACAATGAGCAGTTCTTC
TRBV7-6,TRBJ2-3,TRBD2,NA,CASSSPTSGNTDTQYF,TGTGCCAGCAGCTCACCGACTAGCGGAAACACAGATACGCAGTATTTT
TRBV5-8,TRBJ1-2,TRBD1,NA,CASSLGQGIPYGYTF,TGTGCCAGCAGCCTGGGACAGGGAATTCCTTATGGCTACACCTTC
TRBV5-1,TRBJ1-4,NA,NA,CASSSNRETNEKLFF,TGCGCCAGCAGCTCTAACAGGGAGACTAATGAAAAACTGTTTTTT
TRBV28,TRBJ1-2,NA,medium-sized,CASSLDPTDFNYGYTF,TGTGCCAGCAGTCTGGACCCGACAGATTTTAACTATGGCTACACCTTC
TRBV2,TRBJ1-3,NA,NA,CASRGTLESSGNTIYF,TGTGCCAGCAGAGGGACATTAGAAAGCTCTGGAAACACCATATATTTT
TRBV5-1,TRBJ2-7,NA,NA,CASRGGYEQYF,TGCGCCTCCCGCGGCGGGTACGAGCAGTACTTC
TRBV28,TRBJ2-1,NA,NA,CASSLEYNEQFF,TGTGCCAGCAGTCTCGAGTACAATGAGCAGTTCTTC
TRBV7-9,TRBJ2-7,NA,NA,CASSSGRDSYEQYF,TGTGCCAGCAGCTCCGGGCGGGACAGCTACGAGCAGTACTTC
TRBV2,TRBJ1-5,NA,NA,CASSENGVGNQPQHF,TGTGCCAGCAGTGAAAACGGGGTGGGCAATCAGCCCCAGCATTTT
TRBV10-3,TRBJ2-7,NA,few,CAISESLLADEQYF,TGTGCCATCAGTGAGTCTCTTTTGGCAGACGAGCAGTACTTC
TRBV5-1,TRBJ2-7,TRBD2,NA,CASSPLGTSSYEQYF,TGCGCCAGCAGCCCTCTAGGGACTAGCTCCTACGAGCAGTACTTC
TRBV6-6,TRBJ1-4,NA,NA,CASSYLVRGEKLFF,TGTGCCAGCAGTTACCTGGTCCGGGGTGAAAAACTGTTTTTT